These T cell receptor beta chains were read from a single sample in a study of regulatory T cells in long-lasting Graves disease. TCRdb re-called the multiplex PCR reads through MiXCR, storing one row per CDR3 protein. This table has about 330,000 distinct CDR3 sequences, 15% to 20% appearing once. The same sample was also studied in work on T cells in Graves' hyperthyroidism and ophthalmopathy.

The sample was peripheral blood mononuclear cells (PBMCs), taken at new diagnosis, from a patient treated with antithyroid drugs. These receptors all stem from a woman in her late teens or twenties with Graves disease. Each CDR3 is given with its conserved first and last residue. A D gene is named only where the DNA matches it firmly. Part of the rows lack a size; the others show once, few, many or a class for expanded clones.

d_call j_call v_call clone_size cdr3_nt cdr3_aa
. TRBJ1-4 TRBV30 many TGTGCCTGGAGATGGGGGTCGGGTGAAAAACTGTTTTTT CAWRWGSGEKLFF
. TRBJ2-3 TRBV7-3 few TGTGCCAGCAGCTTTTCGGGGTTGGATACGCAGTATTTT CASSFSGLDTQYF
. TRBJ2-7 TRBV19 many TGTGCCAGTAGTCCTCCTTGGGACATGGGGAAGGGAGAGCAGTACTTC CASSPPWDMGKGEQYF
. TRBJ1-6 TRBV3-1 . TGTGCCAGCAGCCCGGGGACCCGGGGGGGACCCCTCCACTTT CASSPGTRGGPLHF
. TRBJ1-2 TRBV25-1 . TGTGCCACCTCACAGGGAGACTATGGCTACACCTTC CATSQGDYGYTF
. TRBJ2-2 TRBV12-5 . TGTGCTAGTGGTTTGCAAGGGACGAGCGCCACCGGGGAGCTGTTTTTT CASGLQGTSATGELFF
TRBD2 TRBJ2-3 TRBV7-6 few TGTGCCAGCAGCCAATTCGGACTAGCGGGGGGGCTTGATACGCAGTATTTT CASSQFGLAGGLDTQYF
. TRBJ1-1 TRBV20-1 many TGCAGTGCTTTTCCCCCGGGACGGGAGTTGAACACTGAAGCTTTCTTT CSAFPPGRELNTEAFF
. TRBJ2-5 TRBV7-9 few TGTGCCAGCAGCTTAGACAGCGGCGGAGAGACCCAGTACTTC CASSLDSGGETQYF
. TRBJ2-7 TRBV5-6 many TGTGCCAGCAGCAAAAACCTAGAGGGGGGGCACGAGCAGTACTTC CASSKNLEGGHEQYF
. TRBJ2-3 TRBV5-6 many TGTGCCAGCAGCTCGCGCCGGGTTACAGATACGCAGTATTTT CASSSRRVTDTQYF
. TRBJ1-5 TRBV24-1 . TGTGCCACCAGTGATCCGGATCAGGGCTGGGAGGGCAATCAGCCCCAGCATTTT CATSDPDQGWEGNQPQHF
TRBD1 TRBJ1-5 TRBV4-1 . TGCGCCAGCAGCCAAGATCTGTGGACAGGGGATAGCAATCAGCCCCAGCATTTT CASSQDLWTGDSNQPQHF
TRBD2 TRBJ2-3 TRBV28 many TGTGCCAGCAGTTTAAGCGGGGAGGCAGATACGCAGTATTTT CASSLSGEADTQYF
TRBD2 TRBJ2-7 TRBV20-1 many TGCAGTGCCGAACCGAGGGGAGGGAAGAACGAGCAGTACTTC CSAEPRGGKNEQYF
. TRBJ2-3 TRBV27 many TGTGCCAGTACATATGGAGATACGCAGTATTTT CASTYGDTQYF
TRBD1 TRBJ2-2 TRBV5-1 many TGCGCCAGCAGCCAAAGAACAGGGGTTGGAGAAACCGGGGAGCTGTTTTTT CASSQRTGVGETGELFF
TRBD2 TRBJ2-7 TRBV18 many TGTGCCGTGGCCGGACTAGCGGGCTACGAGCAGTACTTC CAVAGLAGYEQYF
TRBD2 TRBJ2-5 TRBV6-1 . TGTGCCAGCAGTGAAGCATGGGGGGGAGGGACCCAGTACTTC CASSEAWGGGTQYF
. TRBJ2-7 TRBV18 many TGTGCCAGCTCCCTGGAGGGGTCGTCCTACGAGCAGTACTTC CASSLEGSSYEQYF
. TRBJ1-1 TRBV20-1 many TGCAGTGCAAAAGACGTCGGGGATGGCACTGAAGCTTTCTTT CSAKDVGDGTEAFF
. TRBJ1-5 TRBV20-1 few TGCAGTGCTTGGGTTCCGGGGGGCGTTCAGCCCCAGCATTTT CSAWVPGGVQPQHF
TRBD1 TRBJ2-5 TRBV20-1 once TGCAGTGCTAGAAGGACAGGGATGCTGGAGACCCAGTACTTC CSARRTGMLETQYF
TRBD1 TRBJ2-7 TRBV11-2 . TGTGCCAGCAGCTTAGATCCCGGGACAGGGGGCTACGAGCAGTACTTC CASSLDPGTGGYEQYF
. TRBJ2-3 TRBV7-8 many TGTGCCAGCAGCTTCGGCTGGACAACACTGGTGGGAGATACGCAGTATTTT CASSFGWTTLVGDTQYF
TRBD2 TRBJ2-5 TRBV18 many TGTGCCAGCTCACCGCTAGCGGATCAAGAGACCCAGTACTTC CASSPLADQETQYF
. TRBJ2-4 TRBV29-1 . TGCAGCGTTGATTTCGGACAGGGGGTCTCTAGCGGGAGATCCAAAAACATGCAGTACTTC CSVDFGQGVSSGRSKNMQYF
. TRBJ2-2 TRBV20-1 many TGCAGTGCTAGAGATGAAGACCTCACCGGGGAGCTGTTTTTT CSARDEDLTGELFF
. TRBJ2-3 TRBV29-1 . TGCAGCCCCGGCGAGGTCACAGATACGCAGTATTTT CSPGEVTDTQYF
TRBD1 TRBJ2-5 TRBV7-6 . TGTGCCAGCAGTAAGGGACAGCTCCAAGAGACCCAGTACTTC CASSKGQLQETQYF
TRBD2 TRBJ2-7 TRBV3-1 many TGTGCCAGCAGCCAAGAAGCGGGAGACTCCTACGAGCAGTACTTC CASSQEAGDSYEQYF
TRBD1 TRBJ1-1 TRBV5-4 few TGTGCCAGCAGCCTCAAAGGGACAGGACGGACTGAAGCTTTCTTT CASSLKGTGRTEAFF
TRBD2 TRBJ2-1 TRBV20-1 many TGCAGTGCACGGCTAGCGGACAATGAGCAGTTCTTC CSARLADNEQFF
. TRBJ2-2 TRBV6-2/TRBV6-3 few TGTGCCAGCAGAGGTGCGGGAACCGGGGAGCTGTTTTTT CASRGAGTGELFF
. TRBJ2-7 TRBV2 many TGTGCCAGCACCTCCTATAGGGGGTTGGGCGAGCAGTACTTC CASTSYRGLGEQYF
TRBD1 TRBJ1-2 TRBV28 . TGTGCCAGCAGTTTGTCCGTCGGGACAGGGGAAAACTATGGCTACACCTTC CASSLSVGTGENYGYTF
TRBD2 TRBJ2-1 TRBV5-4 . TGTGCCAGCAGTCTTAGCGGGAGAGGCTATGAGCAGTTCTTC CASSLSGRGYEQFF
. TRBJ1-1 TRBV12-3/TRBV12-4 many TGTGCCAGCAGTCCCCAGGACCGTAATGAAGCTTTCTTT CASSPQDRNEAFF
TRBD1 TRBJ1-6 TRBV6-2/TRBV6-3 . TGTGCCACCCGGGACAGCAGCTATAATTCACCCCTCCACTTT CATRDSSYNSPLHF
TRBD1 TRBJ1-2 TRBV6-9 few TGTGCCAGCAGTTACTCCGGGACAGGGGAAAACTATGGCTACACCTTC CASSYSGTGENYGYTF
TRBD1 TRBJ2-7 TRBV5-6 . TGTGCCAGCAGCTTGGGGGTGGGACAGCCAGTCGAGCAGTACTTC CASSLGVGQPVEQYF
. TRBJ1-1 TRBV5-1 few TGCGCCAGCAGCTTGACAGGGCCCATGAACACTGAAGCTTTCTTT CASSLTGPMNTEAFF
. TRBJ1-5 TRBV6-5 . TGTGCCAGCAGTTACTCCAGGCCAAGGAGCAATCAGCCCCAGCATTTT CASSYSRPRSNQPQHF
. TRBJ2-7 TRBV7-9 many TGTGCCAGCAGCTCGACACGTATATCCTACGAGCAGTACTTC CASSSTRISYEQYF
. TRBJ2-7 TRBV10-2 many TGCGCCAGCAGTGAGTTAGGGCGGGAAGGGTGGTACGAGCAGTACTTC CASSELGREGWYEQYF
. TRBJ2-7 TRBV27 few TGTGCCAGCAGTTTAGACAAAAACTGCGAGCAGTACTTC CASSLDKNCEQYF
. TRBJ2-5 TRBV9 . TGTGCCAGCAGCGTAGAACCGGGGACCCAGTACTTC CASSVEPGTQYF